This T cell receptor beta chain derives from a study of shared clonotypes between healthy human individuals. Study in general: Donor ages ranged 18 to 49 years: a couple of women, a few men.

The protocol was immunoSEQ multiplex PCR, while the TCRdb copy is restricted to in-frame clones and leaves out a portion. The sample contains about 500,000 clones, over 60% of which appear only once. Germline CDR1 and CDR2: SEHNR and FQNEAQ (reference sequence). CDR3 length: 13 amino acids. Trimming left V 3 bases short and J 0 bases short, with 2 bases between. Among the donors, all were Caucasian adults who lived in Nashville, Tennessee. This clone came up many times. The identical CDR3 is also encoded by other nucleotide sequences in the sample. The V call is TRBV7-9, the J call TRBJ2-2, with unresolved D. The sample was PBMCs. The TCR sequence derives from a woman between 35 and 50 years old in good health. Some clones in this sample may be carry-over from other donors' samples. The CDR3 nucleotides read TGTGCCAGCAGCTTTCCGAACACCGGGGAGCTGTTTTTT. Protein sequence: CASSFPNTGELFF.